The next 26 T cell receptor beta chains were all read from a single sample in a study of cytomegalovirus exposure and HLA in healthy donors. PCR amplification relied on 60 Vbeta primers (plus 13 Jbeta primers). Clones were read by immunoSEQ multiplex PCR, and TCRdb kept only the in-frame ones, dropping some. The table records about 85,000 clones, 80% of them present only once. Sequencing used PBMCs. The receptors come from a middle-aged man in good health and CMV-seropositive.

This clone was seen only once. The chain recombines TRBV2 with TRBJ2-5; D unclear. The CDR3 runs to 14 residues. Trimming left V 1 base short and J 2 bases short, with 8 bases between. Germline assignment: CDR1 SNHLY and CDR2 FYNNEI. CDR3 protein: CASSEGVGQETQYF. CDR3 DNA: TGTGCCAGCAGTGAAGGAGTCGGGCAAGAGACCCAGTACTTC.

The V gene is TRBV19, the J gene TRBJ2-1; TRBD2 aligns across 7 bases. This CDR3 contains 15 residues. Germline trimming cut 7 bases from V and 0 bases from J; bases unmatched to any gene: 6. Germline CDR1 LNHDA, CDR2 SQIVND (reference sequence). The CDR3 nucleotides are TGTGCCAGTAATGAGGGAGGGAGCTCCTACAATGAGCAGTTCTTC. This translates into CASNEGGSSYNEQFF.

The CDR3 region is CSVTGELSYEQYF. CDR3 coding DNA: TGCAGCGTCACAGGGGAACTTTCCTACGAGCAGTACTTC. The chain employs TRBV29-1 and TRBJ2-7; TRBD1 agrees at 7 bases. The CDR3 is 13 amino acids. Looked up from germline, CDR1 is SQVTM and CDR2 is ANQGSEA. Unmatched junction bases numbered 6, after V lost 6 bases and J lost 1 base.

The CDR3 region is CASRLARPGTVIEQYF. In nucleotides, the CDR3 is TGTGCAAGTCGCTTAGCCCGGCCCGGGACAGTCATCGAGCAGTACTTC. The chain carries TRBV12-2 and TRBJ2-5; TRBD1 is the table's D call and was not checked against the DNA. The J call may not be correct, given that the DNA end is closer to TRBJ2-7. TRBV12-2 is recorded as a pseudogene. The CDR3 is 16 amino acids.

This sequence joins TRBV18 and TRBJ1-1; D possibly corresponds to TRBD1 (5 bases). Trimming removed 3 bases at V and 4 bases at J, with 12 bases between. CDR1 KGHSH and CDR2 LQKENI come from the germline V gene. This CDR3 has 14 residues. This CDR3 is CASSPQEGSTEAFF. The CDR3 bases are TGTGCCAGCTCACCCCAGGAGGGGAGCACTGAAGCTTTCTTT. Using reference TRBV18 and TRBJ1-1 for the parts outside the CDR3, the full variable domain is NAGVMQNPRHLVRRRGQEARLRCSPMKGHSHVYWYRQLPEEGLKFMVYLQKENIIDESGMPKERFSAEFPKEGPSILRIQQVVRGDSAAYFCASSPQEGSTEAFFGQGTRLTVV.

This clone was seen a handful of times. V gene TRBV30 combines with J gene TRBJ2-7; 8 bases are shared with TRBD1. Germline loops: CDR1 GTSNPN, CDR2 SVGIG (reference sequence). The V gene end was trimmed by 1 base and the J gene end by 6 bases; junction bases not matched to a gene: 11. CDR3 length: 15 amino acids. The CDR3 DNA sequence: TGTGCCTGGAGTGAAAACAGGGGGTTCTTCGTCGAGCAGTACTTC. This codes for CAWSENRGFFVEQYF.

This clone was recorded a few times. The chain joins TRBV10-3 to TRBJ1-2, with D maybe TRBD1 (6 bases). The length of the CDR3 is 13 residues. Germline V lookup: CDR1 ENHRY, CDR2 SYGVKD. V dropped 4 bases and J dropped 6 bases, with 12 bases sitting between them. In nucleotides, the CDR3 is TGTGCCATCAGTGGGGGGCGCGTAGATGGCTACACCTTC. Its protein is CAISGGRVDGYTF.

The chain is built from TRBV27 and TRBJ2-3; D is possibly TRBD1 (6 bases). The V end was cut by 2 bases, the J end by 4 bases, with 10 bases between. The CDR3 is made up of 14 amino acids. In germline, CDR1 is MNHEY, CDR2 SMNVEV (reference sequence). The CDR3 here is CASSLARQADTQYF. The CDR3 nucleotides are TGTGCCAGCAGTTTAGCCCGACAGGCAGATACGCAGTATTTT.

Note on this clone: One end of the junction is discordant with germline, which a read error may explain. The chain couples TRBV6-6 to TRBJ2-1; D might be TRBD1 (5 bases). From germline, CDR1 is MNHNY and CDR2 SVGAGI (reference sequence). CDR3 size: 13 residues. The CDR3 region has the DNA TGTGCCAGCAGTTACGCCTCTAGGGGCAGCGTGATCTTC. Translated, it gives CASSYASRGSVIF.

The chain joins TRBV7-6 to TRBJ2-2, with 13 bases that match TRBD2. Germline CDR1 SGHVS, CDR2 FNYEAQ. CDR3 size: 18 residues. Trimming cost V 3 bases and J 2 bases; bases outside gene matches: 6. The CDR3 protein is CASSFGLAGEGNTGELFF. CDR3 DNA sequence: TGTGCCAGCAGCTTCGGACTAGCGGGAGAGGGTAACACCGGGGAGCTGTTTTTT. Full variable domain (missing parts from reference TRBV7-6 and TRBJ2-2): GAGVSQSPRYKVTKRGQDVALRCDPISGHVSLYWYRQALGQGPEFLTYFNYEAQQDKSGLPNDRFSAERPEGSISTLTIQRTEQRDSAMYRCASSFGLAGEGNTGELFFGEGSRLTVL.

The CDR3, as DNA: TGCGCCAGCAGCCAAGATCAAATGAACACTGAAGCTTTCTTT. It codes for CASSQDQMNTEAFF. This sequence joins TRBV4-1 and TRBJ1-1; D uncertain. Germline CDR1 reads MGHRA; CDR2 reads YSYEKL. Trimming pared 0 bases from V and 0 bases from J, leaving 5 bases between. The CDR3 contains 14 residues.

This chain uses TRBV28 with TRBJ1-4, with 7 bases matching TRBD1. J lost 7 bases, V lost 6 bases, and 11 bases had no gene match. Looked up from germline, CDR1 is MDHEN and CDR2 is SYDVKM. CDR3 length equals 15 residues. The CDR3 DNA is TGTGCCAGCAGACCCTCGACAGGGACGGGTGAAAAACTGTTTTTT. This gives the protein CASRPSTGTGEKLFF.

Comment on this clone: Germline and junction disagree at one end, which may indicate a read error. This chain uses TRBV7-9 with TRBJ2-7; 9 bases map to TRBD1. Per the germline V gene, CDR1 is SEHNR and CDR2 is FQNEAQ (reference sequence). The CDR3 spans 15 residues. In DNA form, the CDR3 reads TGTGCCAGCAGCGTAGCCGGGACAGGGAATTACGAGCAGTACTTC. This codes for CASSVAGTGNYEQYF.

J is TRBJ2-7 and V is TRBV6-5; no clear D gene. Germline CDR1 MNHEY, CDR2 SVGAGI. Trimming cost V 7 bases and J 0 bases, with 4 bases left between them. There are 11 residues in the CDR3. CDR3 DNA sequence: TGTGCCAGCACCCACTCCTACGAGCAGTACTTC. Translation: CASTHSYEQYF.

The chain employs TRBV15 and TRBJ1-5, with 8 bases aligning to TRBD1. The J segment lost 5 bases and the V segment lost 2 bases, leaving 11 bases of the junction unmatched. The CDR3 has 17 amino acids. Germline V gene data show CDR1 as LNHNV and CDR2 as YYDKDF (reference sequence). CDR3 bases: TGTGCCACCAGCAGACTGGGGGGGCAGGGGGCTTATCAGCCCCAGCATTTT. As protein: CATSRLGGQGAYQPQHF. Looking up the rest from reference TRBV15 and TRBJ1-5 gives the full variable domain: DAMVIQNPRYQVTQFGKPVTLSCSQTLNHNVMYWYQQKSSQAPKLLFHYYDKDFNNEADTPDNFQSRRPNTSFCFLDIRSPGLGDTAMYLCATSRLGGQGAYQPQHFGDGTRLSIL.

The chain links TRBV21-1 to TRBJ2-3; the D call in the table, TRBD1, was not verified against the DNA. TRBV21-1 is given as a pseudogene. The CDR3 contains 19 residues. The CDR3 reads CASSMYLTGGPYSTDTQYF. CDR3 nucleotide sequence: TGTGCCAGCAGCATGTATCTGACAGGGGGCCCTTACAGCACAGATACGCAGTATTTT.

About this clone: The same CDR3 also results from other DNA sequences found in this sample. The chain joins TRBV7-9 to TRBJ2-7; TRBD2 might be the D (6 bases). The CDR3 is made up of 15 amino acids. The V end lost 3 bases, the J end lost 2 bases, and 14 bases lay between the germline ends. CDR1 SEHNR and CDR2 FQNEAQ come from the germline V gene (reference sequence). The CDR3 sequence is CASSLASGGTYEQYF. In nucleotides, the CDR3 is TGTGCCAGCAGCTTGGCATCTGGAGGGACCTACGAGCAGTACTTC. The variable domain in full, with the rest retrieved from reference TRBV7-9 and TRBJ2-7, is DTGVSQNPRHKITKRGQNVTFRCDPISEHNRLYWYRQTLGQGPEFLTYFQNEAQLEKSRLLSDRFSAERPKGSFSTLEIQRTEQGDSAMYLCASSLASGGTYEQYFGPGTRLTVT.

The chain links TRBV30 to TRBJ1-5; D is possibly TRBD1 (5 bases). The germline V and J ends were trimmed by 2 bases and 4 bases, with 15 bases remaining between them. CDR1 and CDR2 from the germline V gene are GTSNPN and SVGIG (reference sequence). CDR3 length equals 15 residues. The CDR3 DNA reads TGTGCCTGGAGTCAAAAGGGGCCCCTGAATCAGCCCCAGCATTTT. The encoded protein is CAWSQKGPLNQPQHF. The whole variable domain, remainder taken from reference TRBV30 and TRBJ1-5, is SQTIHQWPATLVQPVGSPLSLECTVEGTSNPNLYWYRQAAGRGLQLLFYSVGIGQISSEVPQNLSASRPQDRQFILSSKKLLLSDSGFYLCAWSQKGPLNQPQHFGDGTRLSIL.

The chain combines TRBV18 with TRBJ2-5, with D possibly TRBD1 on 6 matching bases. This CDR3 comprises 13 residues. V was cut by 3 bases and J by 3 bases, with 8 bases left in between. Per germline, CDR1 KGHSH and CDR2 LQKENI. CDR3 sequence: CASSPDREETQYF. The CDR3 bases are TGTGCCAGCTCACCGGACAGAGAAGAGACCCAGTACTTC.

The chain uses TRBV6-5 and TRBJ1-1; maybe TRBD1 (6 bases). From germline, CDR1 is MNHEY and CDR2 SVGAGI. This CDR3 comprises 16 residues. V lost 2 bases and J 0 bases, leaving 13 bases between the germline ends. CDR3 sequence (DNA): TGTGCCAGCAGTTACGGACAGCTTTACATGAACACTGAAGCTTTCTTT. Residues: CASSYGQLYMNTEAFF.

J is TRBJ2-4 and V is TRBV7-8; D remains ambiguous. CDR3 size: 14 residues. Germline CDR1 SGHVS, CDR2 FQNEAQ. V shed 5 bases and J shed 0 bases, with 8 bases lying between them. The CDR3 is CASSPGAAKNIQYF. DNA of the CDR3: TGTGCCAGCAGCCCGGGTGCAGCCAAAAACATTCAGTACTTC.

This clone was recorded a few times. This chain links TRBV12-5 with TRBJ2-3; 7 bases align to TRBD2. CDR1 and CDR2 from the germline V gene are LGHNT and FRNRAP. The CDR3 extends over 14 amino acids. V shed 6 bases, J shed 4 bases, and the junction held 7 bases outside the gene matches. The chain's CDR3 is CASGQVGGADTQYF. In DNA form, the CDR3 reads TGTGCTAGTGGCCAGGTGGGGGGGGCAGATACGCAGTATTTT.

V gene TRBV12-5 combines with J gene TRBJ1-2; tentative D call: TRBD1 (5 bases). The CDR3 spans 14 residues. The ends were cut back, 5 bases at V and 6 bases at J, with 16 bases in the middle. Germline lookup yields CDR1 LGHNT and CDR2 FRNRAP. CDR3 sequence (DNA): TGTGCTAGTGGTCCCTCTACGGGGGGGGATGGCTACACCTTC. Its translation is CASGPSTGGDGYTF.

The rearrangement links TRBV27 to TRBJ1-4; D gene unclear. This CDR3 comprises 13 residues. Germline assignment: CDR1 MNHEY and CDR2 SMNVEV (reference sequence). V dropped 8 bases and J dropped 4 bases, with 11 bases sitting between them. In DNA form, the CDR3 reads TGTGCCAGCGGTCTTGGCGGTAATGAAAAACTGTTTTTT. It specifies CASGLGGNEKLFF.

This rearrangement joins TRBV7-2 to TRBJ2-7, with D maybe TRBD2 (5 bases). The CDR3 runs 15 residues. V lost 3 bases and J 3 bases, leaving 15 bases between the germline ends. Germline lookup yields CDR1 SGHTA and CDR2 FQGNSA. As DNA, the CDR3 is TGTGCCAGCAGCTTCTTCACGGAGGTTAGCTACGAGCAGTACTTC. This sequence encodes CASSFFTEVSYEQYF. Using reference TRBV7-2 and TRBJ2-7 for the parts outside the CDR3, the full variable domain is GAGVSQSPSNKVTEKGKDVELRCDPISGHTALYWYRQSLGQGLEFLIYFQGNSAPDKSGLPSDRFSAERTGGSVSTLTIQRTQQEDSAVYLCASSFFTEVSYEQYFGPGTRLTVT.

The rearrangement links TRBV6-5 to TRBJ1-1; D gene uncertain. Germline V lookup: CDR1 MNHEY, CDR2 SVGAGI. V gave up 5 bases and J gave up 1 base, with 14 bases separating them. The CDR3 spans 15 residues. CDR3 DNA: TGTGCCAGCAGTACGGCGGCGGCTCAGAACACTGAAGCTTTCTTT. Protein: CASSTAAAQNTEAFF.